Below are 4 T cell receptor beta chains sequenced from a single sample in a study of T cell changes during pregnancy in multiple sclerosis. Libraries were prepared by immunoSEQ multiplex PCR; TCRdb keeps only in-frame clonotypes and omits some of them. The sample shows approximately 40,000 clones, 92% of them seen only once. This specimen consisted of CD8+ T cells from peripheral blood mononuclear cells, obtained in the third trimester of pregnancy. All receptors come from a female donor with multiple sclerosis, enrolled in a pregnancy study.

The chain joins TRBV7-2 to TRBJ2-5, with TRBD1 matching 9 bases. V was clipped by 5 bases and J by 4 bases; unmatched bases: 5. The germline gives CDR1 SGHTA, CDR2 FQGNSA. CDR3 length: 14 amino acids. Here the CDR3 DNA reads TGTGCCAGCAGCCCACAGGGGGCGAGAGAGACCCAGTACTTC. This codes for CASSPQGARETQYF.

The genes are TRBV27 and TRBJ1-1; tentatively, D is TRBD1 (6 bases). The V and J ends lost 0 bases and 5 bases respectively, with 13 bases between them. From germline, CDR1 is MNHEY and CDR2 SMNVEV (reference sequence). The CDR3 runs to 15 residues. This CDR3 reads CASSLSKGGRTEAFF. CDR3 coding DNA: TGTGCCAGCAGTTTATCGAAGGGGGGGCGGACTGAAGCTTTCTTT.

The rearrangement links TRBV11-2 to TRBJ2-3; 8 nucleotides agree with TRBD2. The CDR3 has 15 residues. V was pared by 0 bases and J by 8 bases, with 7 bases of the junction left unmatched. Germline loops: CDR1 SGHAT, CDR2 FQNNGV. CDR3 in DNA: TGTGCCAGCAGCTTAGATGGGTCTAGCGGGCTTACGCAGTATTTT. Its translation is CASSLDGSSGLTQYF.

The genes are TRBV6-5 and TRBJ1-1; the D gene is possibly TRBD1 (5 bases). The V end was cut by 5 bases, the J end by 5 bases, with 9 bases between. CDR3 length: 12 amino acids. Germline V lookup: CDR1 MNHEY, CDR2 SVGAGI. The CDR3 sequence: CASSGGGTEAFF. CDR3 DNA sequence: TGTGCCAGCAGTGGGGGAGGTACTGAAGCTTTCTTT.